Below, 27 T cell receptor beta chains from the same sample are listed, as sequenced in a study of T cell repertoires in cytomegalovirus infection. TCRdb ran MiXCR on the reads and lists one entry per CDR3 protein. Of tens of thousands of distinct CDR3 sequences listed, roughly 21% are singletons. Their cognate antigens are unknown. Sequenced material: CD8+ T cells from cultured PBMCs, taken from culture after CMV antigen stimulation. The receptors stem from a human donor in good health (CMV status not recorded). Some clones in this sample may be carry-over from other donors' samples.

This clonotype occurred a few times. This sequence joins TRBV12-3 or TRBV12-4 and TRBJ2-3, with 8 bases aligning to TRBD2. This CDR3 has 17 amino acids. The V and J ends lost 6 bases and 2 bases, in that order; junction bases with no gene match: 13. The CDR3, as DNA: TGTGCCAGCAGGCTAGGCCGGGGGGGCCTTATCACAGATACGCAGTATTTT. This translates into CASRLGRGGLITDTQYF.

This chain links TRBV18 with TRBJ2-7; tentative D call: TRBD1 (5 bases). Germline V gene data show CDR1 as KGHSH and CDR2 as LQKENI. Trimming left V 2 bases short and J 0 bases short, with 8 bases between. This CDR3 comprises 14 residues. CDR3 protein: CASSPLDNSYEQYF. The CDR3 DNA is TGTGCCAGCTCACCATTGGACAACTCCTACGAGCAGTACTTC. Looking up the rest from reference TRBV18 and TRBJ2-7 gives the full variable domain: NAGVMQNPRHLVRRRGQEARLRCSPMKGHSHVYWYRQLPEEGLKFMVYLQKENIIDESGMPKERFSAEFPKEGPSILRIQQVVRGDSAAYFCASSPLDNSYEQYFGPGTRLTVT.

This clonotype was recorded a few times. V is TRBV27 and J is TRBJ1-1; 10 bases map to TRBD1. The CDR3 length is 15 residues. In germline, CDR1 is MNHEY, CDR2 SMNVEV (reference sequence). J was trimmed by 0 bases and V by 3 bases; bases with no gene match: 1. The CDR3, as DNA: TGTGCCAGCAGTTTGGACAGGGGGATGAACACTGAAGCTTTCTTT. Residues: CASSLDRGMNTEAFF.

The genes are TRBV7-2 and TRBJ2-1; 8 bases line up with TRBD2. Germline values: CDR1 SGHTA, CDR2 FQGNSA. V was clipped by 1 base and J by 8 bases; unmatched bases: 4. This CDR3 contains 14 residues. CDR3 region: CASSLEAGVDEQFF. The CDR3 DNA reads TGTGCCAGCAGCTTAGAAGCGGGGGTGGATGAGCAGTTCTTC.

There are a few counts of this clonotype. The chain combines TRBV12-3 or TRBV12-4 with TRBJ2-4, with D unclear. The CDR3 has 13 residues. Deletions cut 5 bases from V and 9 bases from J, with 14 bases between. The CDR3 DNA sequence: TGTGCCAGCAGTCCTTTAATAGATTCCATTCAGTACTTC. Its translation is CASSPLIDSIQYF.

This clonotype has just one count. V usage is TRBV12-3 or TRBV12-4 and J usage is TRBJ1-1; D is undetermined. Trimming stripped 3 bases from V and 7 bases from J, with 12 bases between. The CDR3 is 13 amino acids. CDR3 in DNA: TGTGCCAGCAGTTTGGGAGCAGGTATTGAAGCTTTCTTT. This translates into CASSLGAGIEAFF.

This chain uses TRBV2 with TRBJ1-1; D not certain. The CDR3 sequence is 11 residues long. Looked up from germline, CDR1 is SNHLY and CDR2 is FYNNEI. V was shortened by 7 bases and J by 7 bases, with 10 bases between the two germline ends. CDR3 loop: CASMSSGEAFF. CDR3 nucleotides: TGTGCCAGCATGTCGTCGGGTGAAGCTTTCTTT.

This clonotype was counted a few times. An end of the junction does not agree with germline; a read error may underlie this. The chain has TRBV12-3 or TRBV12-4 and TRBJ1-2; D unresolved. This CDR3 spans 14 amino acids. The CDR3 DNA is TGTGCCAGCACTTTAGGCAGCGCTAACTATGGCTACACCTTC. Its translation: CASTLGSANYGYTF.

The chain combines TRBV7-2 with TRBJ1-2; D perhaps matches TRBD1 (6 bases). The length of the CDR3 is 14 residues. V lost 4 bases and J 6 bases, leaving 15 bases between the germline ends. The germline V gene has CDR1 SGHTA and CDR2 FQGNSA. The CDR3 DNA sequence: TGTGCCAGCAGCTCCCCGGGGGGCTCCGATGGCTACACCTTC. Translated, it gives CASSSPGGSDGYTF. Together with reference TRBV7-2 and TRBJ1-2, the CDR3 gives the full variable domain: GAGVSQSPSNKVTEKGKDVELRCDPISGHTALYWYRQSLGQGLEFLIYFQGNSAPDKSGLPSDRFSAERTGGSVSTLTIQRTQQEDSAVYLCASSSPGGSDGYTFGSGTRLTVV.

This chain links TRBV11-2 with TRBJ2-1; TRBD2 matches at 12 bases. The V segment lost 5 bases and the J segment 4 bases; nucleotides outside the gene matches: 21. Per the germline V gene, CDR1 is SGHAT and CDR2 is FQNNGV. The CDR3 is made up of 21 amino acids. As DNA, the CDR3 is TGTGCCAGCAGCCCGTTTACCCATCTCACTACTACTAGCGGGGGGTACAATGAGCAGTTCTTC. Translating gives CASSPFTHLTTTSGGYNEQFF.

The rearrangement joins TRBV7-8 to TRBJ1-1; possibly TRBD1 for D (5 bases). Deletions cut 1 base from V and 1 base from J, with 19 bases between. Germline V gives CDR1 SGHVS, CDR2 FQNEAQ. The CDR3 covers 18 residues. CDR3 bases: TGTGCCAGCAGCTTAGGGTCGGGTTGGGTAGGGGAGAACACTGAAGCTTTCTTT. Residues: CASSLGSGWVGENTEAFF.

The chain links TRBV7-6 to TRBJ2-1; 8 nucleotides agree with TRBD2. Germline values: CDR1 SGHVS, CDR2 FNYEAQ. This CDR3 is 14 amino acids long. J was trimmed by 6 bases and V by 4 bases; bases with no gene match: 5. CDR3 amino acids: CASSSPGTSNEQFF. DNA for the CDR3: TGTGCCAGCAGCTCACCCGGGACTAGCAATGAGCAGTTCTTC.

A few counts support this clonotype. CDR3: CAISERAGVNYEQYF. The CDR3 DNA sequence: TGTGCCATCAGTGAGAGGGCAGGCGTCAACTACGAGCAGTACTTC. This chain links TRBV10-3 with TRBJ2-7; D unresolved. Trimming shortened V by 2 bases and J by 3 bases, and 14 bases separated the two germline ends. This CDR3 has 15 residues. CDR1 is ENHRY and CDR2 is SYGVKD in the germline V gene.

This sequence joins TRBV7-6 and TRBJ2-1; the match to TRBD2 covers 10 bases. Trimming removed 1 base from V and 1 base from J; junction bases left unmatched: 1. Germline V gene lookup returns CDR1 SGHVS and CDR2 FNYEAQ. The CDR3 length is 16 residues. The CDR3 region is CASSLEAGGSYNEQFF. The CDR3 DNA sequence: TGTGCCAGCAGCTTAGAAGCGGGGGGGTCCTACAATGAGCAGTTCTTC.

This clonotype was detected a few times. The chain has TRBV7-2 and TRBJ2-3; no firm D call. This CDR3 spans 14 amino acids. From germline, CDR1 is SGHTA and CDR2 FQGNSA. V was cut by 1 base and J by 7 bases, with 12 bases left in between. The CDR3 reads CASSLVGPTHTQYF. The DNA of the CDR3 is TGTGCCAGCAGCTTAGTAGGGCCCACTCATACGCAGTATTTT.

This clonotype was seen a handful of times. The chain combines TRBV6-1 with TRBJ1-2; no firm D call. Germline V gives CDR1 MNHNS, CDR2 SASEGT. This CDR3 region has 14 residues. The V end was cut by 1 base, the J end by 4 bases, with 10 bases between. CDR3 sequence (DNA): TGTGCCAGCAGTGAAGATCTACTCTTCTATGGCTACACCTTC. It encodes CASSEDLLFYGYTF.

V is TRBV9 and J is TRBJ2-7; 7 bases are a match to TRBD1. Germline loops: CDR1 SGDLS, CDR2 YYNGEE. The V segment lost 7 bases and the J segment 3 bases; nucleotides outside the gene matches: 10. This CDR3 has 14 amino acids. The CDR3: CASGTGTAFYEQYF. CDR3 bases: TGTGCCAGCGGGACCGGGACAGCATTCTACGAGCAGTACTTC.

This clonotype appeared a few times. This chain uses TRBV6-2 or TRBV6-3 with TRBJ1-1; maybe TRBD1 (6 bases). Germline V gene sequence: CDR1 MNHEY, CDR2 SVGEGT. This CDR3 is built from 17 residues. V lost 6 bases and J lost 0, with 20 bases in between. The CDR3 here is CASRRPRGKGMNTEAFF. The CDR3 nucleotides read TGTGCCAGCAGGCGCCCCAGGGGAAAAGGCATGAACACTGAAGCTTTCTTT.

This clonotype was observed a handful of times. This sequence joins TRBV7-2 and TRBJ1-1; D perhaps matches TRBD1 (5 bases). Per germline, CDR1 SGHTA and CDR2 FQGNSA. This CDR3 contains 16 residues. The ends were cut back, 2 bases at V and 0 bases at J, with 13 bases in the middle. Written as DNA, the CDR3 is TGTGCCAGCAGCTTACAACAGGCGACCATGAACACTGAAGCTTTCTTT. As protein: CASSLQQATMNTEAFF.

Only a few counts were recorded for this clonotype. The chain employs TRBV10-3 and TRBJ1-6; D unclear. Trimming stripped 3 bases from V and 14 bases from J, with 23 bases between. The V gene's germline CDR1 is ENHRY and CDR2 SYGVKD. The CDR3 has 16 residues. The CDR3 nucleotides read TGTGCCATCAGTGATGCGGGGTTAAAGACCGGAGGAGCCCTCCACTTT. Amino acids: CAISDAGLKTGGALHF.

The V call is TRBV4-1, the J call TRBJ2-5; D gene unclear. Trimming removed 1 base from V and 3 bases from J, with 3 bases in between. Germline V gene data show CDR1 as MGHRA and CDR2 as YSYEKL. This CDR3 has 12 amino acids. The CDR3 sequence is CASSQGEETQYF. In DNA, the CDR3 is TGCGCCAGCAGCCAAGGGGAAGAGACCCAGTACTTC.

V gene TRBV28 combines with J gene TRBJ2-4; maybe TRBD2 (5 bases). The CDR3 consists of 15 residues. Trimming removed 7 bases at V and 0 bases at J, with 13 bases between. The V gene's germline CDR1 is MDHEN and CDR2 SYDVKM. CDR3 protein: CASKRETQAKNIQYF. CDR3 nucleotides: TGTGCCAGCAAAAGGGAGACCCAAGCCAAAAACATTCAGTACTTC.

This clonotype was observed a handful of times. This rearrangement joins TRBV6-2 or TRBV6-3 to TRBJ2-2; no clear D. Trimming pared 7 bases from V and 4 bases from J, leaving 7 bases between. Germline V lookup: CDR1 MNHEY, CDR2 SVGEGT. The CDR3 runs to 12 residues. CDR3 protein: CASNPGTGELFF. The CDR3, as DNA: TGTGCCAGCAACCCAGGCACCGGGGAGCTGTTTTTT.

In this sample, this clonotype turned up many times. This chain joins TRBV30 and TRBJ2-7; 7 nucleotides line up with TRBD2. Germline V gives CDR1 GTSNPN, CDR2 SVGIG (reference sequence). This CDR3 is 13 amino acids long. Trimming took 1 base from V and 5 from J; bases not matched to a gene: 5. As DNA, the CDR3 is TGTGCCTGGAGTGAGTTGGGAGGGCACGAGCAGTACTTC. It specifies CAWSELGGHEQYF.

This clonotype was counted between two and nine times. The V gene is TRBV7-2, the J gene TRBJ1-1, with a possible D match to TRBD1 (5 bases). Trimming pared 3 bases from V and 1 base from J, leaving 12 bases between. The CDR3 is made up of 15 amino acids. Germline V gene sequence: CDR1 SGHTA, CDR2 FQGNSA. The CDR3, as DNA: TGTGCCAGCAGCTTGCTGGAGGGGACGAACACTGAAGCTTTCTTT. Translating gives CASSLLEGTNTEAFF. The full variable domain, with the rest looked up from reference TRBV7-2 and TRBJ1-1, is GAGVSQSPSNKVTEKGKDVELRCDPISGHTALYWYRQSLGQGLEFLIYFQGNSAPDKSGLPSDRFSAERTGGSVSTLTIQRTQQEDSAVYLCASSLLEGTNTEAFFGQGTRLTVV.

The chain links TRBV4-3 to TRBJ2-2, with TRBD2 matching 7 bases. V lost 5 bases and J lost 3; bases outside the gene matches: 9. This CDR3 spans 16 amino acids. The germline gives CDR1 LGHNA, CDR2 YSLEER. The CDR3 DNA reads TGCGCCAGCAGCGCTGGGGGGGGGACGGACACCGGGGAGCTGTTTTTT. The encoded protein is CASSAGGGTDTGELFF.

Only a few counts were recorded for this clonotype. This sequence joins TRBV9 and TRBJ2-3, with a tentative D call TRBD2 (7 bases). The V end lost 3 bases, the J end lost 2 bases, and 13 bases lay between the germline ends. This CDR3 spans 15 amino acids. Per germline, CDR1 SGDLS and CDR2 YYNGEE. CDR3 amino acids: CASSEGGQYTDTQYF. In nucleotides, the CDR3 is TGTGCCAGCAGCGAGGGGGGGCAGTACACAGATACGCAGTATTTT. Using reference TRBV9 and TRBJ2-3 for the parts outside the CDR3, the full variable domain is DSGVTQTPKHLITATGQRVTLRCSPRSGDLSVYWYQQSLDQGLQFLIQYYNGEERAKGNILERFSAQQFPDLHSELNLSSLELGDSALYFCASSEGGQYTDTQYFGPGTRLTVL.